One and the same sample provided the 14 T cell receptor beta chains below, sequenced in a study of blood T cell repertoires in COVID-19. Clones were sequenced by immunoSEQ multiplex PCR, and TCRdb holds only the in-frame ones, with some missing. The table has approximately 62,000 clones, 76% seen once. Sequenced input: peripheral blood. Source of these receptors: a woman aged 50 to 60 with active or convalescent COVID-19.

The chain couples TRBV6-2 or TRBV6-3 to TRBJ1-6; D remains ambiguous. The V gene's germline CDR1 is MNHEY and CDR2 SVGEGT. The CDR3 runs 16 residues. The V end was cut by 6 bases, the J end by 0 bases, with 12 bases between. The CDR3 is CASSRASSSYNSPLHF. In nucleotides, the CDR3 is TGTGCCAGCAGCAGAGCCTCTAGCTCCTATAATTCACCCCTCCACTTT.

The V and J genes are TRBV6-2 or TRBV6-3 and TRBJ2-1, with D possibly matching TRBD2 (5 bases). This CDR3 region has 13 residues. Germline CDR1 MNHEY, CDR2 SVGEGT. The ends were cut back, 5 bases at V and 9 bases at J, with 14 bases in the middle. For the CDR3, the DNA is TGTGCCAGCAGTAGTTTTGGCGGGCTTGAGCAGTTCTTC. It is translated as CASSSFGGLEQFF.

V usage is TRBV18 and J usage is TRBJ2-7; 9 bases line up with TRBD2. Per germline, CDR1 KGHSH and CDR2 LQKENI. The CDR3 is 16 residues long. The trim removed 3 bases at V and 5 bases at J, leaving 11 bases unmatched. The CDR3, as DNA: TGTGCCAGCTCACCCCCAGGGGGTAGCGGGAGAAACGAGCAGTACTTC. Its protein product is CASSPPGGSGRNEQYF.

This chain joins TRBV11-1 and TRBJ2-7; 8 nucleotides match TRBD2. The CDR3 is made up of 15 amino acids. With 1 base clipped from V and 3 bases from J, the junction kept 5 bases outside the gene matches. Germline CDR1 is SGHAT and CDR2 is FQDESV (reference sequence). CDR3 sequence (DNA): TGTGCCAGCAGCTTAGAAGCGGGGGTCCACTACGAGCAGTACTTC. This sequence encodes CASSLEAGVHYEQYF. Using reference TRBV11-1 and TRBJ2-7 for the parts outside the CDR3, the full variable domain is EAEVAQSPRYKITEKSQAVAFWCDPISGHATLYWYRQILGQGPELLVQFQDESVVDDSQLPKDRFSAERLKGVDSTLKIQPAELGDSAMYLCASSLEAGVHYEQYFGPGTRLTVT.

The rearrangement uses TRBV7-3 and TRBJ1-6; no reliable D call. CDR1 and CDR2 (germline): SGHTA, FQGTGA. This CDR3 is built from 12 residues. The V gene lost 5 bases and the J gene lost 9 bases, with 8 bases spanning the gap. CDR3 bases: TGTGCCAGCAGCGCCAACAGTTCACCCCTCCACTTT. Its protein is CASSANSSPLHF.

V usage is TRBV7-8 and J usage is TRBJ1-3, with D unresolved. The CDR3 consists of 16 residues. Trimming removed 1 base from V and 4 bases from J, with 14 bases in between. Germline CDR1 reads SGHVS; CDR2 reads FQNEAQ. The CDR3 loop is CASSLDAASEGNTIYF. The CDR3 DNA sequence: TGTGCCAGCAGCTTAGACGCGGCGTCCGAGGGAAACACCATATATTTT.

This clone was detected a few times. The J gene is TRBJ2-1, the V gene TRBV9; D gene unclear. The CDR3 covers 17 residues. Germline V lookup: CDR1 SGDLS, CDR2 YYNGEE. Trimming left V 0 bases short and J 0 bases short, with 13 bases between. This CDR3 is CASSVGPVTYSYNEQFF. As DNA, the CDR3 is TGTGCCAGCAGCGTAGGGCCCGTTACATACTCCTACAATGAGCAGTTCTTC.

J is TRBJ2-3 and V is TRBV15; TRBD1 is a possible D gene (5 bases). Germline V gene sequence: CDR1 LNHNV, CDR2 YYDKDF (reference sequence). V lost 1 base and J 6 bases, leaving 20 bases between the germline ends. This CDR3 region has 17 residues. CDR3 coding DNA: TGTGCCACCAGCAGAGCGGACATCGGATTAGATGGGGATACGCAGTATTTT. Protein product: CATSRADIGLDGDTQYF.

This chain connects TRBV6-2 or TRBV6-3 to TRBJ2-1; TRBD2 aligns across 8 bases. V lost 4 bases and J lost 2; bases outside the gene matches: 7. Germline values: CDR1 MNHEY, CDR2 SVGEGT. There are 16 residues in the CDR3. The CDR3 DNA sequence: TGTGCCAGCAGTTCCGGGGGCGGGAGGCCCTACAATGAGCAGTTCTTC. Translating it yields CASSSGGGRPYNEQFF.

This clone has just one count. The rearrangement uses TRBV4-2 and TRBJ2-5, with D possibly being TRBD2 (6 bases). This CDR3 is built from 14 residues. CDR1 LGHNA and CDR2 YNFKEQ come from the germline V gene. Trimming cost V 4 bases and J 4 bases, with 13 bases left between them. CDR3 loop: CASSPQRALETQYF. The CDR3 DNA follows: TGTGCCAGCAGCCCTCAGCGGGCCCTAGAGACCCAGTACTTC.

V usage is TRBV19 and J usage is TRBJ1-5, with a weak D call TRBD1 (5 bases). Germline V gene sequence: CDR1 LNHDA, CDR2 SQIVND (reference sequence). The CDR3 is made up of 17 amino acids. Trimming cost V 2 bases and J 0 bases, with 14 bases left between them. CDR3 amino acids: CASSIFGHKRSNQPQHF. For the CDR3, the DNA is TGTGCCAGTAGTATATTCGGACACAAACGTAGCAATCAGCCCCAGCATTTT.

The V gene is TRBV19, the J gene TRBJ1-5; the D gene is possibly TRBD1 (5 bases). The CDR3 runs 15 residues. Looked up from germline, CDR1 is LNHDA and CDR2 is SQIVND (reference sequence). V was pared by 0 bases and J by 0 bases, with 6 bases between. CDR3 region: CASSIDDSSNQPQHF. The CDR3 nucleotides are TGTGCCAGTAGTATAGATGACAGTAGCAATCAGCCCCAGCATTTT.

The sample holds one count of this clone. The V gene is TRBV6-5, the J gene TRBJ1-2, with D perhaps matching TRBD1 (6 bases). The CDR3 contains 15 residues. V lost 6 bases, J lost 4 bases, and 18 bases lay in between. Looked up from germline, CDR1 is MNHEY and CDR2 is SVGAGI. The CDR3 DNA sequence: TGTGCCAGCAGGACCGAAGTCAGGGGCAGCTATGGCTACACCTTC. This encodes CASRTEVRGSYGYTF.

DNA for the CDR3: TGCGCCAGCAGCTTGGAGGGTCAGGGTCCCGAGCAGTACTTC. It translates to CASSLEGQGPEQYF. The chain recombines TRBV5-1 with TRBJ2-7, with a weak D call TRBD1 (5 bases). Germline lookup yields CDR1 SGHRS and CDR2 YFSETQ. The CDR3 sequence is 14 residues long. Between the trimmed V and J ends, which lost 0 bases and 6 bases, there was a span of 13 bases.